What follows are 15 T cell receptor beta chains derived from one specimen sequenced in a study of blood T cell repertoires in COVID-19. TCRdb's copy holds only in-frame clones and misses some; the assay was immunoSEQ multiplex PCR. This sample has some 260,000 clones, with around four fifths found just once. Sequenced material: PBMCs or T cells enriched from blood (not recorded which). The origin of the receptors is a man aged 25-45 years with acute COVID-19.

The rearrangement uses TRBV6-5 and TRBJ1-4, with D perhaps TRBD1 (5 bases). V was shortened by 4 bases and J by 2 bases, with 8 bases between the two germline ends. This CDR3 is built from 14 residues. Looked up from germline, CDR1 is MNHEY and CDR2 is SVGAGI. This chain's CDR3 is CASSLRGTNEKLFF. CDR3 coding DNA: TGTGCCAGCAGTTTACGGGGGACTAATGAAAAACTGTTTTTT.

V gene TRBV7-9 combines with J gene TRBJ2-7; weak D call: TRBD2 (6 bases). Germline CDR1 and CDR2: SEHNR and FQNEAQ (reference sequence). The CDR3 spans 14 residues. V lost 1 base, J lost 2 bases, and 9 bases lay in between. CDR3 sequence (DNA): TGTGCCAGCAGCTTAGTGGGGGGTCCCTACGAGCAGTACGTC. It translates to CASSLVGGPYEQYV.

The genes are TRBV14 and TRBJ1-4; D is undetermined. V lost 4 bases to trimming and J lost 4 bases, with 13 bases between them. CDR3 length equals 15 residues. Germline lookup yields CDR1 SGHDN and CDR2 FVKESK. In DNA, the CDR3 is TGTGCCAGCAGCCGCATGGGCGCCCTTAATGAAAAACTGTTTTTT. This gives the protein CASSRMGALNEKLFF.

This clone has a handful of counts. The chain combines TRBV11-2 with TRBJ1-5; 9 positions match TRBD1. V lost 5 bases and J lost 7; bases outside the gene matches: 15. The CDR3 covers 17 residues. Germline V gene data show CDR1 as SGHAT and CDR2 as FQNNGV. CDR3 residues: CASSATPGTGLRQPQHF. CDR3 in DNA: TGTGCCAGCAGCGCTACGCCCGGGACAGGGTTGAGGCAGCCCCAGCATTTT.

V usage is TRBV11-2 and J usage is TRBJ2-6; D remains unclear. The CDR3 totals 14 residues. V was pared by 6 bases and J by 2 bases, with 8 bases between. Germline V CDR1 and CDR2: SGHAT, FQNNGV. The CDR3 DNA follows: TGTGCCAGCAGTTTGGGCCCTGGGGCCAACGTCCTGACTTTC. Protein product: CASSLGPGANVLTF.

CDR3 coding DNA: TGTGCCAGCAGCTTAGCGGGAGTAGGGTCAGCCAAAAACATTCAGTACTTC. It specifies CASSLAGVGSAKNIQYF. This chain links TRBV7-9 with TRBJ2-4, with D perhaps TRBD2 (5 bases). Germline-derived CDR1 and CDR2 are SEHNR and FQNEAQ (reference sequence). The V gene lost 0 bases and the J gene lost 0 bases, with 12 bases spanning the gap. This CDR3 has 17 residues. Variable domain in full (rest from reference TRBV7-9 and TRBJ2-4): DTGVSQNPRHKITKRGQNVTFRCDPISEHNRLYWYRQTLGQGPEFLTYFQNEAQLEKSRLLSDRFSAERPKGSFSTLEIQRTEQGDSAMYLCASSLAGVGSAKNIQYFGAGTRLSVL.

The chain employs TRBV2 and TRBJ2-5; 9 positions agree with TRBD2. The J segment lost 5 bases and the V segment lost 5 bases, leaving 9 bases of the junction unmatched. This CDR3 is built from 15 residues. Per the germline V gene, CDR1 is SNHLY and CDR2 is FYNNEI. The CDR3 DNA sequence: TGTGCCAGCAGTTCACAGCGGGGGGCAGGGGAGACCCAGTACTTC. Protein sequence: CASSSQRGAGETQYF.

The J gene is TRBJ1-2, the V gene TRBV11-3; 7 bases align to TRBD1. There are 14 residues in the CDR3. The germline gives CDR1 SGHNT, CDR2 YENEEA. The junction had 9 bases not matched to a gene; V was cut back by 5 bases and J by 6 bases. This CDR3 is CASSPLSDRHGYTF. DNA for the CDR3: TGTGCCAGCAGCCCATTATCGGACAGGCATGGCTACACCTTC.

The chain employs TRBV11-3 and TRBJ1-5; no clear D. V gave up 0 bases and J gave up 5 bases, with 5 bases separating them. This CDR3 comprises 13 residues. Germline-derived CDR1 and CDR2 are SGHNT and YENEEA. CDR3 nucleotide sequence: TGTGCCAGCAGCTTAGATACGGATCAGCCCCAGCATTTT. Translated, it gives CASSLDTDQPQHF.

This clone was counted once. The rearrangement links TRBV24-1 to TRBJ2-1; a weak D match, TRBD1 (6 bases). The ends were cut back, 4 bases at V and 11 bases at J, with 14 bases in the middle. CDR1 KGHDR and CDR2 SFDVKD come from the germline V gene. The CDR3 has 13 residues. The DNA for the CDR3 is TGTGCCACCAGTGACCCCAACAGGGTCAAGCAGTTCTTC. Translation gives CATSDPNRVKQFF.

The chain links TRBV27 to TRBJ1-6; TRBD1 is a possible D gene (5 bases). The CDR3 sequence is 17 residues long. The germline V gene has CDR1 MNHEY and CDR2 SMNVEV (reference sequence). Trimming took 5 bases from V and 5 from J, leaving 19 bases between them. The CDR3 loop is CASSPWVTAGNNSPLHF. The CDR3 nucleotides are TGTGCCAGCAGTCCGTGGGTAACCGCAGGGAATAATTCACCCCTCCACTTT.

The rearrangement uses TRBV6-5 and TRBJ1-1; D might be TRBD1 (6 bases). V gave up 7 bases and J gave up 1 base, with 13 bases separating them. This CDR3 spans 14 amino acids. CDR1 MNHEY and CDR2 SVGAGI come from the germline V gene. As DNA, the CDR3 is TGTGCCAGCAAGGTAACAGGGCCGAACACTGAAGCTTTCTTT. Protein: CASKVTGPNTEAFF.

The chain joins TRBV5-1 to TRBJ1-6; D unclear. The germline CDR1 and CDR2 sequences are SGHRS and YFSETQ. V was clipped by 0 bases and J by 7 bases, with 8 bases between them. This CDR3 has 14 amino acids. The chain's CDR3 is CASSLDGENSPLHF. In nucleotides, the CDR3 is TGCGCCAGCAGCTTGGACGGGGAAAATTCACCCCTCCACTTT.

This chain connects TRBV30 to TRBJ2-3; D may be TRBD2 (5 bases). The CDR3 consists of 20 residues. Germline CDR1 reads GTSNPN; CDR2 reads SVGIG (reference sequence). Trimming took off 0 bases at V and 6 bases at J, with 31 bases between the two ends. The CDR3 loop is CAWSVIAGRGYWFETDTQYF. CDR3 sequence (DNA): TGTGCCTGGAGTGTAATAGCTGGCAGAGGGTATTGGTTCGAGACGGATACGCAGTATTTT. Based on the CDR3 plus reference TRBV30 and TRBJ2-3, the full variable domain is SQTIHQWPATLVQPVGSPLSLECTVEGTSNPNLYWYRQAAGRGLQLLFYSVGIGQISSEVPQNLSASRPQDRQFILSSKKLLLSDSGFYLCAWSVIAGRGYWFETDTQYFGPGTRLTVL.

This clone turned up a few times. The V call is TRBV11-3, the J call TRBJ1-2; a weak D match, TRBD1 (6 bases). V lost 5 bases and J lost 8, with 21 bases in between. This CDR3 region has 15 residues. Germline assignment: CDR1 SGHNT and CDR2 YENEEA. DNA for the CDR3: TGTGCCAGCAGCCCGACACAGGGTTCCGTGGGGGGCTACACCTTC. It encodes CASSPTQGSVGGYTF. The variable domain in full, completed from reference TRBV11-3 and TRBJ1-2, reads EAGVVQSPRYKIIEKKQPVAFWCNPISGHNTLYWYLQNLGQGPELLIRYENEEAVDDSQLPKDRFSAERLKGVDSTLKIQPAELGDSAVYLCASSPTQGSVGGYTFGSGTRLTVV.